These 27 T cell receptor beta chains came from one sample sequenced in a study of CD8+ T cells in alopecia areata (dated by TCRdb to between 2017 and 2018). According to the study, the label for this sample's treatment or condition signals: oral pan-JAK inhibitor, 5-10 mg twice daily. To prepare the library, the immunoSEQ multiplex PCR assay was applied. RNA was extracted from all samples and reverse transcribed into cDNA, which served as template for TCR sequencing. As stored in TCRdb, this immuneACCESS dataset retains in-frame rearrangements with V and J assigned. A fraction of the clones does not appear; measured against another copy, unresolved V genes explain less than half of the discrepancy, and the remainder lacks a known reason. This sample gives 180,000 or so clones in total; approximately 50% of them show up just once. The ten largest clones add up to over 9% of the sample. The material was CD8+ T cells sorted from blood, obtained around week 54, from a patient treated with tofacitinib. Receptors were obtained from a human donor with alopecia areata.

V and J are TRBV7-8 and TRBJ2-5; TRBD1 is a possible D gene (5 bases). The CDR3 sequence is 18 residues long. V was cut by 5 bases and J by 1 base, with 23 bases left in between. In germline, CDR1 is SGHVS, CDR2 FQNEAQ. As DNA, the CDR3 is TGTGCCAGCAGCGCGCGGATTTTAAGCAGGGAACCCCAAGAGACCCAGTACTTC. As protein: CASSARILSREPQETQYF.

There are a few counts of this clone. The J gene is TRBJ2-5, the V gene TRBV5-6; D is unresolved. CDR1 is SGHDT and CDR2 is YYEEEE in the germline V gene. This CDR3 spans 13 amino acids. V gave up 2 bases and J gave up 0 bases, with 5 bases separating them. The CDR3 DNA reads TGTGCCAGCAGCTTACCGAACCAAGAGACCCAGTACTTC. This gives the protein CASSLPNQETQYF. Filled out from reference TRBV5-6 and TRBJ2-5, the complete variable domain reads DAGVTQSPTHLIKTRGQQVTLRCSPKSGHDTVSWYQQALGQGPQFIFQYYEEEERQRGNFPDRFSGHQFPNYSSELNVNALLLGDSALYLCASSLPNQETQYFGPGTRLLVL.

The chain carries TRBV6-1 and TRBJ2-4; no clear D gene. The germline CDR1 and CDR2 sequences are MNHNS and SASEGT. This CDR3 spans 14 amino acids. Trimming removed 4 bases from V and 6 bases from J, with 13 bases in between. The CDR3 DNA follows: TGTGCCAGCAGTGGAATTAAGGACCGAAACATTCAGTACTTC. It specifies CASSGIKDRNIQYF.

The genes are TRBV6-5 and TRBJ1-1; unclear D gene. The length of the CDR3 is 14 residues. Germline lookup yields CDR1 MNHEY and CDR2 SVGAGI. Trimming stripped 6 bases from V and 1 base from J, with 12 bases between. The CDR3: CASSHQTGNTEAFF. CDR3 DNA: TGTGCCAGCAGCCACCAGACGGGGAACACTGAAGCTTTCTTT.

The chain uses TRBV29-1 and TRBJ2-7; 9 nucleotides agree with TRBD2. Germline CDR1 reads SQVTM; CDR2 reads ANQGSEA. V trimming: 4 bases; J trimming: 2 bases; junction bases outside the gene matches: 0. The CDR3 has 12 amino acids. The CDR3 nucleotides read TGCAGCGTTGTAGCGGGGGCCTACGAGCAGTACTTC. Translation: CSVVAGAYEQYF.

This clone was seen more than once but under ten times. The V call is TRBV9, the J call TRBJ2-2; D not certain. From germline, CDR1 is SGDLS and CDR2 YYNGEE. This CDR3 has 13 amino acids. V shed 4 bases and J shed 6 bases, with 10 bases lying between them. The CDR3 reads CASSQMGAGELFF. CDR3 nucleotide sequence: TGTGCCAGCAGCCAGATGGGTGCCGGGGAGCTGTTTTTT.

This clone was seen more than once but under ten times. V is TRBV7-2 and J is TRBJ1-4; D is undetermined. The CDR3 has 18 residues. With 1 base removed from V and 4 bases from J, the gap between germline ends came to 19 bases. CDR1 is SGHTA and CDR2 is FQGNSA in the germline V gene. CDR3 sequence: CASSLGAASYLRNEKLFF. CDR3 coding DNA: TGTGCCAGCAGCTTAGGAGCGGCCAGCTATCTGCGTAATGAAAAACTGTTTTTT.

This clone has just a few counts. V usage is TRBV9 and J usage is TRBJ1-1, with 8 bases fitting TRBD1. Germline values: CDR1 SGDLS, CDR2 YYNGEE. The CDR3 contains 15 residues. V gave up 1 base and J gave up 4 bases; unmatched junction bases: 6. Written as DNA, the CDR3 is TGTGCCAGCAGCGTATACTCAGGGGGCGGCACTGAAGCTTTCTTT. It codes for CASSVYSGGGTEAFF.

The chain uses TRBV9 and TRBJ1-1; no clear D gene. Between the trimmed V and J ends, which lost 3 bases and 1 base, there was a span of 13 bases. Germline V gene sequence: CDR1 SGDLS, CDR2 YYNGEE. The CDR3 runs 15 residues. The CDR3 loop reads CASSARAGRNTEAFF. The CDR3 DNA is TGTGCCAGCAGCGCGAGGGCGGGGAGGAACACTGAAGCTTTCTTT.

This chain joins TRBV5-4 and TRBJ2-7; 10 nucleotides agree with TRBD1. Germline loops: CDR1 SGHNT, CDR2 YYREEE (reference sequence). The junction had 1 base not matched to a gene; V was cut back by 0 bases and J by 4 bases. The CDR3 runs to 14 residues. In DNA, the CDR3 is TGTGCCAGCAGCTTGGGGGACAGGGGTTACGAGCAGTACTTC. Protein: CASSLGDRGYEQYF.

The DNA of the CDR3 is TGTGCCAGCAGTTTATCGGTTCCCTTCGGGGTCGGCTACACCTTC. This gives the protein CASSLSVPFGVGYTF. The chain recombines TRBV27 with TRBJ1-2, with D unclear. Trimming pared 0 bases from V and 8 bases from J, leaving 16 bases between. Germline loops: CDR1 MNHEY, CDR2 SMNVEV (reference sequence). This CDR3 comprises 15 residues.

The chain combines TRBV5-6 with TRBJ2-1; D remains ambiguous. The V gene lost 0 bases and the J gene lost 1 base, with 8 bases spanning the gap. CDR1 is SGHDT and CDR2 is YYEEEE in the germline V gene. The CDR3 has 15 residues. The CDR3 coding sequence is TGTGCCAGCAGCTTGGGGCACGGGTCCTACAATGAGCAGTTCTTC. This translates into CASSLGHGSYNEQFF. The variable domain in full, completed from reference TRBV5-6 and TRBJ2-1, reads DAGVTQSPTHLIKTRGQQVTLRCSPKSGHDTVSWYQQALGQGPQFIFQYYEEEERQRGNFPDRFSGHQFPNYSSELNVNALLLGDSALYLCASSLGHGSYNEQFFGPGTRLTVL.

The sample holds a few counts of this clone. J is TRBJ1-2 and V is TRBV19, with TRBD1 matching 7 bases. Trimming cost V 5 bases and J 6 bases; bases outside gene matches: 6. The CDR3 is 13 amino acids. Germline loops: CDR1 LNHDA, CDR2 SQIVND (reference sequence). The CDR3 bases are TGTGCCAGTAGTGCGGGGACAGTTCATGGCTACACCTTC. It codes for CASSAGTVHGYTF.

The table lists this clone with a few counts. This chain uses TRBV6-5 with TRBJ1-5; no clear D gene. Trimming took off 2 bases at V and 6 bases at J, with 8 bases between the two ends. Germline V lookup: CDR1 MNHEY, CDR2 SVGAGI. The CDR3 length is 13 residues. CDR3 sequence (DNA): TGTGCCAGCAGTTACGGTCGTGGTCAGCCCCAGCATTTT. It is translated as CASSYGRGQPQHF.

This clone was counted only a few times. The CDR3 DNA follows: TGTGCCAGCAGCTTGGCAGGGACGGTCTACGAGCAGTACTTC. Its protein is CASSLAGTVYEQYF. V gene TRBV7-9 combines with J gene TRBJ2-7; either TRBD1 or TRBD2 may fit D (5 bases each). V lost 3 bases and J lost 3, with 12 bases in between. Germline V gene lookup returns CDR1 SEHNR and CDR2 FQNEAQ (reference sequence). The CDR3 spans 14 residues. The full variable domain, completed using reference TRBV7-9 and TRBJ2-7, is DTGVSQNPRHKITKRGQNVTFRCDPISEHNRLYWYRQTLGQGPEFLTYFQNEAQLEKSRLLSDRFSAERPKGSFSTLEIQRTEQGDSAMYLCASSLAGTVYEQYFGPGTRLTVT.

This chain connects TRBV30 to TRBJ2-3; TRBD2 might be the D (6 bases). Germline V CDR1 and CDR2: GTSNPN, SVGIG (reference sequence). The CDR3 is made up of 12 amino acids. V shed 2 bases and J shed 6 bases, with 9 bases lying between them. The CDR3 loop is CAWSFGTDTQYF. DNA for the CDR3: TGTGCCTGGAGTTTCGGGACTGATACGCAGTATTTT.

This clone occurred a few times. V and J are TRBV10-3 and TRBJ1-1; 8 nucleotides agree with TRBD1. Trimming removed 11 bases from V and 3 bases from J; junction bases left unmatched: 8. The CDR3 is made up of 13 amino acids. The germline gives CDR1 ENHRY, CDR2 SYGVKD. CDR3 protein: CALKTGADTEAFF. CDR3 bases: TGTGCCCTCAAGACAGGGGCAGACACTGAAGCTTTCTTT.

This chain joins TRBV29-1 and TRBJ2-3; either TRBD1 or TRBD2 may supply D (5 bases each). Germline V gene data show CDR1 as SQVTM and CDR2 as ANQGSEA. The CDR3 extends over 14 amino acids. Trimming took off 5 bases at V and 0 bases at J, with 12 bases between the two ends. The CDR3 protein is CSVTERDSTDTQYF. CDR3 nucleotide sequence: TGCAGCGTTACTGAAAGGGACAGCACAGATACGCAGTATTTT.

The chain is built from TRBV7-6 and TRBJ1-2; the D gene is possibly TRBD1 (5 bases). Germline V CDR1 and CDR2: SGHVS, FNYEAQ. Trimming stripped 5 bases from V and 8 bases from J, with 18 bases between. The CDR3 is 14 amino acids. DNA for the CDR3: TGTGCCAGCAGCCCAAGGCGGGGGGAGGAAGGCTACACCTTC. Protein product: CASSPRRGEEGYTF.

This clone was observed a handful of times. The chain employs TRBV27 and TRBJ1-4; D gene ambiguous. V was clipped by 6 bases and J by 1 base, with 9 bases between them. The germline gives CDR1 MNHEY, CDR2 SMNVEV (reference sequence). The CDR3 is 14 amino acids. CDR3 DNA sequence: TGTGCCAGCAGCCCGGACGGAACTAATGAAAAACTGTTTTTT. Residues: CASSPDGTNEKLFF.

This chain links TRBV5-1 with TRBJ2-7, with D possibly matching TRBD2 (6 bases). There are 12 residues in the CDR3. The V end was cut by 2 bases, the J end by 7 bases, with 10 bases between. Germline CDR1 and CDR2: SGHRS and YFSETQ. CDR3 nucleotide sequence: TGCGCCAGCAGCTTCGGAGGGCGAGAGCAGTACTTC. Translating it yields CASSFGGREQYF. Using reference TRBV5-1 and TRBJ2-7 for the parts outside the CDR3, the full variable domain is KAGVTQTPRYLIKTRGQQVTLSCSPISGHRSVSWYQQTPGQGLQFLFEYFSETQRNKGNFPGRFSGRQFSNSRSEMNVSTLELGDSALYLCASSFGGREQYFGPGTRLTVT.

The chain couples TRBV27 to TRBJ1-6; 9 bases match TRBD1. Trimming cost V 7 bases and J 7 bases; bases outside gene matches: 8. This CDR3 is built from 15 residues. Germline lookup yields CDR1 MNHEY and CDR2 SMNVEV (reference sequence). The CDR3 DNA sequence: TGTGCCAGCACCTCCGGGACAGGGTTAAATTCACCCCTCCACTTT. It translates to CASTSGTGLNSPLHF.

Comment on this clone: A read error may be the cause here, since a much bigger clone is one base away. The chain combines TRBV6-4 with TRBJ2-3, with 9 nucleotides matching TRBD2. Trimming took 3 bases from V and 4 from J; bases not matched to a gene: 5. Germline V CDR1 and CDR2: MRHNA, SNTAGT. The length of the CDR3 is 15 residues. CDR3 DNA: TGTGCCAGCAGTGAGGTAGCGGGGGCTCCAGATACGCAGTATTTT. Protein: CASSEVAGAPDTQYF.

In DNA, the CDR3 is TGCGCCAGCAGCCAAGTTCTGGGAGGAGCCCCCTACGAGCAGTACTTC. Protein product: CASSQVLGGAPYEQYF. The chain links TRBV4-3 to TRBJ2-7; possible D gene TRBD2, 6 bases. The germline CDR1 and CDR2 sequences are LGHNA and YSLEER. CDR3 length equals 16 residues. The V end lost 1 base, the J end lost 2 bases, and 15 bases lay between the germline ends.

The genes are TRBV27 and TRBJ2-7; D uncertain. Germline assignment: CDR1 MNHEY and CDR2 SMNVEV (reference sequence). CDR3 length: 14 residues. V gave up 3 bases and J gave up 7 bases, with 16 bases separating them. The CDR3 protein is CASSFDSPDGEQYF. DNA of the CDR3: TGTGCCAGCAGTTTCGATAGCCCGGACGGGGAGCAGTACTTC.

This chain uses TRBV7-2 with TRBJ2-3; D remains unclear. V was trimmed by 5 bases and J by 0 bases, leaving 9 bases between them. The CDR3 has 14 residues. Germline V gene data show CDR1 as SGHTA and CDR2 as FQGNSA. The CDR3 DNA sequence: TGTGCCAGCAGCCCCCGCAGCAGCACAGATACGCAGTATTTT. Amino acids: CASSPRSSTDTQYF.

As concerns this clone: Other DNA sequences in the sample encode the same CDR3. The chain carries TRBV25-1 and TRBJ2-7; D is perhaps TRBD1 (7 bases). With 3 bases removed from V and 2 bases from J, the gap between germline ends came to 11 bases. Germline V gene sequence: CDR1 MGHDK, CDR2 SYGVNS. The CDR3 is made up of 14 amino acids. Here the CDR3 DNA reads TGTGCCAGCAGTGAGTCAGGGGGGACCTACGAGCAGTACTTC. It yields the protein CASSESGGTYEQYF.